This T cell receptor beta chain was found in a study of T-cell memory formation after mild COVID-19. The CDR3 has 13 amino acids. The germline V gene encodes CDR1 ENHRY and CDR2 SYGVKD. The ends were cut back, 5 bases at V and 3 bases at J, with 10 bases in the middle. The TCR alpha and TCR beta cDNA libraries, bearing sample barcodes and UMIs, were generated by 5'RACE using constant-segment primers. TCRdb re-analysed the 5' RACE reads in MiXCR, keeping a single row per CDR3 protein. Altogether approximately 560,000 distinct CDR3 sequences are present, roughly 17% being singletons, with the ten largest covering approximately 8.1%.

Source material: PBMCs or a T cell subset sorted from them (not recorded which). J is TRBJ1-1 and V is TRBV10-3; no firm D call. The TCR was taken from an adult woman who had mild COVID-19 (a few samples of this study predate the infection). Cell type and time point are not known. CDR3 DNA sequence: TGTGCCATCAGTCAGTTGGAGGACACTGAAGCTTTCTTT. As protein: CAISQLEDTEAFF.